One sample yielded the 19 T cell receptor beta chains listed below, sequenced in a study of regulatory T cells in long-lasting Graves disease (dated by TCRdb to the early 2020s). Receptors were amplified or captured by multiplex PCR. Instrument used: Illumina HiSeq 4000. CDR3 regions were amplified by Arm-PCR with iRepertoire HTBI primers to construct TCR beta libraries. TCRdb ran its own pipeline on the public reads, namely fastp trimming at Q25 and MiXCR clone calling, and kept in-frame beta chains. Rows are combined by CDR3 protein, so each entry shows the most common genes and DNA. The sample contains approximately 400,000 distinct CDR3 sequences, about a quarter of them found a single time. The leading ten clones occupy approximately 28% of the sample. The label giving this sample's time point can be read as: persistent/refractory GD, antithyroid drugs over 5 years with positive TRAb. RNA was extracted from PBMCs in TRIzol for both TCR sequencing and RNA sequencing.

The sequences come from peripheral blood mononuclear cells (PBMCs), collected when the disease was refractory, from a patient treated with antithyroid drugs. These receptors were obtained from a female donor with Graves disease.

A few counts support this clonotype. CDR3 nucleotide sequence: TGTGCCAGCTCATTCGACGAAGCGTTCAATCAGCCCCAGCATTTT. This codes for CASSFDEAFNQPQHF. V and J are TRBV18 and TRBJ1-5; no clear D gene. This CDR3 spans 15 amino acids. V gave up 5 bases and J gave up 3 bases, with 14 bases separating them. CDR1 is KGHSH, CDR2 LQKENI, per germline.

This clonotype was seen many times. V is TRBV7-2 and J is TRBJ2-2, with D hard to call. Germline V gives CDR1 SGHTA, CDR2 FQGNSA. The length of the CDR3 is 14 residues. V was clipped by 3 bases and J by 6 bases, with 11 bases between them. CDR3 sequence: CASSFQTQAGELFF. In DNA, the CDR3 is TGTGCCAGCAGCTTTCAAACTCAGGCCGGGGAGCTGTTTTTT.

The chain has TRBV10-3 and TRBJ1-2, with 9 bases lining up with TRBD1. In germline, CDR1 is ENHRY, CDR2 SYGVKD. The CDR3 has 14 residues. Losses at the gene ends were 4 bases for V and 4 bases for J; bases not matched to a gene: 4. This chain's CDR3 is CAISGTGGSYGYTF. DNA of the CDR3: TGTGCCATCAGTGGAACAGGGGGCTCCTATGGCTACACCTTC.

J is TRBJ2-2 and V is TRBV19, with D uncertain. This CDR3 is built from 12 residues. CDR1 and CDR2 (germline): LNHDA, SQIVND (reference sequence). V lost 5 bases to trimming and J lost 7 bases, with 8 bases between them. CDR3: CASSQRFGELFF. The CDR3 nucleotides are TGTGCCAGTAGTCAGAGGTTCGGGGAGCTGTTTTTT.

This clonotype has ten or more counts. The rearrangement joins TRBV7-2 to TRBJ1-1; D might be TRBD1 (6 bases). V lost 0 bases and J lost 9, with 11 bases in between. Per the germline V gene, CDR1 is SGHTA and CDR2 is FQGNSA. This CDR3 is 13 amino acids long. CDR3 residues: CASSLALRDKAFF. In DNA, the CDR3 is TGTGCCAGCAGCTTAGCTCTCCGGGACAAAGCTTTCTTT.

This clonotype came up many times. This chain joins TRBV6-1 and TRBJ2-2; possible D gene TRBD2, 5 bases. This CDR3 contains 16 residues. Germline V lookup: CDR1 MNHNS, CDR2 SASEGT. The V gene lost 7 bases and the J gene lost 5 bases, with 20 bases spanning the gap. The CDR3 DNA reads as TGTGCCAGCACCCCCCGGGATGGGAGAGGAACCGGGGAGCTGTTTTTT. This sequence encodes CASTPRDGRGTGELFF.

The V gene is TRBV19, the J gene TRBJ2-7; TRBD1 agrees at 7 bases. Unmatched junction bases numbered 3, after V lost 4 bases and J lost 0 bases. Germline CDR1 LNHDA, CDR2 SQIVND (reference sequence). CDR3 length: 14 residues. In nucleotides, the CDR3 is TGTGCCAGTAGTACCGGGACAGCCTCCTACGAGCAGTACTTC. Protein sequence: CASSTGTASYEQYF.

The chain links TRBV5-1 to TRBJ1-2, with D possibly TRBD1 on 5 matching bases. The CDR3 spans 13 residues. V gave up 0 bases and J gave up 6 bases, with 9 bases separating them. Germline loops: CDR1 SGHRS, CDR2 YFSETQ. This CDR3 reads CASSLELGDGYTF. The CDR3 nucleotides are TGCGCCAGCAGCTTGGAGTTGGGGGATGGCTACACCTTC.

There are many counts of this clonotype. The chain is built from TRBV14 and TRBJ1-1; the D is unclear. This CDR3 comprises 16 residues. Trimming removed 0 bases at V and 10 bases at J, with 21 bases between. Germline V lookup: CDR1 SGHDN, CDR2 FVKESK. Here the CDR3 reads CASSQDNSYRSRVAFF. The CDR3 DNA sequence: TGTGCCAGCAGCCAAGATAACTCCTACAGATCGAGGGTAGCTTTCTTT.

This rearrangement joins TRBV7-2 to TRBJ2-7; 10 bases match TRBD1. There are 14 residues in the CDR3. Germline loops: CDR1 SGHTA, CDR2 FQGNSA. Trimming removed 8 bases from V and 3 bases from J; junction bases left unmatched: 7. CDR3 nucleotide sequence: TGTGCCAGCCAACGGGACAGGGGCTTCTACGAGCAGTACTTC. Residues: CASQRDRGFYEQYF.

This chain joins TRBV28 and TRBJ2-3, with TRBD2 matching 8 bases. CDR1 and CDR2 from the germline V gene are MDHEN and SYDVKM. V shed 5 bases, J shed 4 bases, and the junction held 5 bases outside the gene matches. This CDR3 region has 14 residues. CDR3 loop: CASSGSGISDTQYF. The CDR3 DNA is TGTGCCAGCAGTGGTAGCGGGATCTCAGATACGCAGTATTTT.

This clonotype has just a few counts. At one of its ends the junction is not consistent with the germline gene, which may arise from a read error. The chain recombines TRBV20-1 with TRBJ1-1; a possible D gene is TRBD1 (6 bases). This CDR3 is 19 amino acids long. Germline lookup yields CDR1 DFQATT and CDR2 SNEGSKA (reference sequence). The CDR3 DNA follows: TGCAGTGCTAGAGATTTGGTAATGGTACAGGGTGTTATTTACACTGAAACTTTCTTT. Its protein product is CSARDLVMVQGVIYTETFF.

The table lists this clonotype with a few counts. V gene TRBV19 combines with J gene TRBJ2-2; D ambiguous. The germline V gene has CDR1 LNHDA and CDR2 SQIVND (reference sequence). This CDR3 has 13 amino acids. Deletions cut 2 bases from V and 2 bases from J, with 3 bases between. The CDR3 here is CASSIKNTGELFF. CDR3 DNA: TGTGCCAGTAGTATAAAAAACACCGGGGAGCTGTTTTTT.

The chain uses TRBV5-1 and TRBJ2-6, with 11 bases matching TRBD2. The ends lost 4 bases at V and 0 bases at J; junction bases unmatched: 9. This CDR3 contains 19 residues. Germline V lookup: CDR1 SGHRS, CDR2 YFSETQ. The CDR3 coding sequence is TGCGCCAGCAGCCCAGCCCCTCTAGCGGGGGGCTCTGGGGCCAACGTCCTGACTTTC. This translates into CASSPAPLAGGSGANVLTF. The variable domain in full, with the rest retrieved from reference TRBV5-1 and TRBJ2-6, is KAGVTQTPRYLIKTRGQQVTLSCSPISGHRSVSWYQQTPGQGLQFLFEYFSETQRNKGNFPGRFSGRQFSNSRSEMNVSTLELGDSALYLCASSPAPLAGGSGANVLTFGAGSRLTVL.

The V and J genes are TRBV9 and TRBJ2-5; D may be TRBD2 (5 bases). V shed 3 bases and J shed 7 bases, with 16 bases lying between them. Germline-derived CDR1 and CDR2 are SGDLS and YYNGEE. CDR3 length: 14 amino acids. CDR3 sequence (DNA): TGTGCCAGCAGCGCGGAGGAGCCCTCCTGGACCCAGTACTTC. It codes for CASSAEEPSWTQYF.

The V gene is TRBV29-1, the J gene TRBJ2-5; perhaps TRBD1 as D (5 bases). CDR1 SQVTM and CDR2 ANQGSEA come from the germline V gene. The CDR3 consists of 14 residues. V was shortened by 5 bases and J by 5 bases, with 18 bases between the two germline ends. As DNA, the CDR3 is TGCAGCGTTCGATTACAGGCGCCCGGGGAGACCCAGTACTTC. Translating gives CSVRLQAPGETQYF.

This clonotype occurred many times. The gene calls are TRBV5-5 and TRBJ2-7; TRBD1 matches at 7 bases. Germline values: CDR1 SGHKS, CDR2 YYEKEE (reference sequence). CDR3 length equals 12 residues. V was clipped by 2 bases and J by 7 bases; unmatched bases: 3. This CDR3 reads CASSFRDREQYF. DNA for the CDR3: TGTGCCAGCAGCTTCCGGGACAGAGAGCAGTACTTC.

There are a few counts of this clonotype. This chain links TRBV6-9 with TRBJ1-6; the match to TRBD1 covers 7 bases. Looked up from germline, CDR1 is MNHGY and CDR2 is SVAAGI. The CDR3 totals 16 residues. The J segment lost 10 bases and the V segment lost 3 bases, leaving 12 bases of the junction unmatched. The CDR3, as DNA: TGTGCCAGCAGTTACTCAAAGGGGGCGCGAACATCACCCCTCCACTTT. Translation gives CASSYSKGARTSPLHF.

Ten or more counts support this clonotype. The genes are TRBV6-2 or TRBV6-3 and TRBJ1-5; possibly TRBD1 for D (5 bases). The CDR3 consists of 16 residues. V was cut by 2 bases and J by 6 bases, with 17 bases left in between. Germline values: CDR1 MNHEY, CDR2 SVGEGT. The CDR3 loop reads CASSYVDAQGGQPQHF. The CDR3 DNA reads as TGTGCCAGCAGTTACGTTGACGCGCAGGGAGGTCAGCCCCAGCATTTT.